Listed here are 8 T cell receptor beta chains from one sample, sequenced in a study of cytotoxic CD8 clonotypes in ibrutinib-treated CLL. Generated by immunoSEQ multiplex PCR, the TCRdb table keeps only in-frame clones and is missing some. The sample yields about 50,000 clones, about 57% seen once. The sequencing here drew on PBMCs, taken after 24 months of ibrutinib treatment. These TCRs come from a human donor with chronic lymphocytic leukemia.

The V call is TRBV7-8, the J call TRBJ2-3; the D gene is possibly TRBD2 (6 bases). CDR1 and CDR2 from the germline V gene are SGHVS and FQNEAQ. This CDR3 contains 15 residues. V was trimmed by 5 bases and J by 6 bases, leaving 18 bases between them. In DNA, the CDR3 is TGTGCCAGCAGCCCCGGCGGGGAAGTGGTGGATACGCAGTATTTT. Its translation is CASSPGGEVVDTQYF.

The chain is built from TRBV7-2 and TRBJ1-2; D ambiguous. V was cut by 2 bases and J by 6 bases, with 13 bases left in between. Germline V gene sequence: CDR1 SGHTA, CDR2 FQGNSA. The CDR3 is 14 residues long. The CDR3 DNA follows: TGTGCCAGCAGCTTATCGCTAGGGATGGATGGCTACACCTTC. This gives the protein CASSLSLGMDGYTF. The entire variable domain, with the rest obtained from reference TRBV7-2 and TRBJ1-2, is as follows: GAGVSQSPSNKVTEKGKDVELRCDPISGHTALYWYRQSLGQGLEFLIYFQGNSAPDKSGLPSDRFSAERTGGSVSTLTIQRTQQEDSAVYLCASSLSLGMDGYTFGSGTRLTVV.

V usage is TRBV2 and J usage is TRBJ2-7, with 9 bases aligning to TRBD1. Germline V gives CDR1 SNHLY, CDR2 FYNNEI. V lost 5 bases to trimming and J lost 8 bases; unmatched junction nucleotides: 13. There are 15 residues in the CDR3. CDR3 sequence reads: CASSRRETGGGKQYF. Written as DNA, the CDR3 is TGTGCCAGCAGTCGACGTGAAACAGGGGGCGGAAAGCAGTACTTC.

The gene calls are TRBV7-2 and TRBJ2-3; no definite D call. The CDR3 has 14 residues. V was cut by 4 bases and J by 6 bases, with 14 bases left in between. Germline CDR1 reads SGHTA; CDR2 reads FQGNSA. The CDR3 here is CASSSGSAGDTQYF. In nucleotides, the CDR3 is TGTGCCAGCAGCTCCGGGTCTGCCGGGGATACGCAGTATTTT.

The gene calls are TRBV6-1 and TRBJ2-5; 10 bases agree with TRBD1. Germline V CDR1 and CDR2: MNHNS, SASEGT. The J segment lost 1 base and the V segment lost 6 bases, leaving 5 bases of the junction unmatched. This CDR3 region has 15 residues. The CDR3 nucleotides read TGTGCCAGCAGGGAATGGACAGGGGGCCAAGAGACCCAGTACTTC. This codes for CASREWTGGQETQYF.

This chain joins TRBV2 and TRBJ1-3, with a possible D match to TRBD1 (5 bases). V shed 10 bases and J shed 3 bases, with 10 bases lying between them. This CDR3 is built from 12 residues. The germline CDR1 and CDR2 sequences are SNHLY and FYNNEI. CDR3 DNA: TGTGCCATCAGGGTTGGTGGAAACACCATATATTTT. Translating it yields CAIRVGGNTIYF. Supplemented by reference TRBV2 and TRBJ1-3, the full variable domain reads EPEVTQTPSHQVTQMGQEVILRCVPISNHLYFYWYRQILGQKVEFLVSFYNNEISEKSEIFDDQFSVERPDGSNFTLKIRSTKLEDSAMYFCAIRVGGNTIYFGEGSWLTVV.

This chain uses TRBV5-6 with TRBJ2-5; no firm D call. The germline CDR1 and CDR2 sequences are SGHDT and YYEEEE. With 2 bases removed from V and 7 bases from J, the gap between germline ends came to 15 bases. CDR3 length: 14 amino acids. Here the CDR3 reads CASSFRDRSGTQYF. The DNA for the CDR3 is TGTGCCAGCAGCTTCCGAGACCGCTCGGGGACCCAGTACTTC.

The V call is TRBV27, the J call TRBJ1-2; D remains unclear. Germline V gene data show CDR1 as MNHEY and CDR2 as SMNVEV (reference sequence). The length of the CDR3 is 13 residues. Trimming removed 5 bases from V and 3 bases from J, with 10 bases in between. The DNA for the CDR3 is TGTGCCAGCAGTCCCCTGGGAGACTATGGCTACACCTTC. Encoded protein: CASSPLGDYGYTF.